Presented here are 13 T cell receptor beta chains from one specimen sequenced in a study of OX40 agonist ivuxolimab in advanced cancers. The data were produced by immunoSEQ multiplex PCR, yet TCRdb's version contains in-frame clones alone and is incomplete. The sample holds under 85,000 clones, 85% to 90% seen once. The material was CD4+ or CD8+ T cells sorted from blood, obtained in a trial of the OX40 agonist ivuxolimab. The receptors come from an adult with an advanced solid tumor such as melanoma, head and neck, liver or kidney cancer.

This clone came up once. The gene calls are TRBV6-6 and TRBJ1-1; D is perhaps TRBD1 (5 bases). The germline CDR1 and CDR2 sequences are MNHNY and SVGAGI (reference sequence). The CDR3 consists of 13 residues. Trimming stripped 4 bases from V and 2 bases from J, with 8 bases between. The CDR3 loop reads CASSWDRNTEAFF. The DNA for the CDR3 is TGTGCCAGCAGTTGGGACCGCAACACTGAAGCTTTCTTT.

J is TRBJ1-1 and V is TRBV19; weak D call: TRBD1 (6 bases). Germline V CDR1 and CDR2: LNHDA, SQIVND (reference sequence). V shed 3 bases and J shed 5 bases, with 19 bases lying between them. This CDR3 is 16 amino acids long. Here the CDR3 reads CASSIARGSIGTEAFF. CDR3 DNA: TGTGCCAGTAGTATCGCTAGGGGGTCGATTGGTACTGAAGCTTTCTTT.

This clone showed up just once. The CDR3 here is CASTTRQGGEPQHF. CDR3 bases: TGTGCCAGCACTACACGACAGGGCGGAGAGCCCCAGCATTTT. The chain employs TRBV6-6 and TRBJ1-5, with 7 bases that match TRBD1. CDR1 and CDR2 (germline): MNHNY, SVGAGI (reference sequence). The trim removed 7 bases at V and 8 bases at J, leaving 11 bases unmatched. This CDR3 has 14 amino acids.

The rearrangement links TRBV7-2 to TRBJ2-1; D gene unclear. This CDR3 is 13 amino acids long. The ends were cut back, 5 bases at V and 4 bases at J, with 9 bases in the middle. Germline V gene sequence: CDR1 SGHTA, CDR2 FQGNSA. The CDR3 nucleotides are TGTGCCAGCAGCCGTTCCTCTTACAATGAGCAGTTCTTC. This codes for CASSRSSYNEQFF.

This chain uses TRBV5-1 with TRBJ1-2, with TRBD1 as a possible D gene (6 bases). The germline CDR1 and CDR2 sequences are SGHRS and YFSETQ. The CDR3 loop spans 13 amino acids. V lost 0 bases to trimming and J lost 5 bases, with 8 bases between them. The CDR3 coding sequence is TGCGCCAGCAGCTTGGGGACAGAGTATGGCTACACCTTC. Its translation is CASSLGTEYGYTF.

The CDR3 nucleotides are TGTGCCAGCTCACCATCGATCGGGCAGGGGGCGAAAAAGCCCCAGCATTTT. This gives the protein CASSPSIGQGAKKPQHF. J is TRBJ1-5 and V is TRBV18, with 8 bases that match TRBD1. CDR1 and CDR2 (germline): KGHSH, LQKENI. This CDR3 is 17 amino acids long. V lost 2 bases to trimming and J lost 8 bases; unmatched junction nucleotides: 14. The full variable domain, completed using reference TRBV18 and TRBJ1-5, is NAGVMQNPRHLVRRRGQEARLRCSPMKGHSHVYWYRQLPEEGLKFMVYLQKENIIDESGMPKERFSAEFPKEGPSILRIQQVVRGDSAAYFCASSPSIGQGAKKPQHFGDGTRLSIL.

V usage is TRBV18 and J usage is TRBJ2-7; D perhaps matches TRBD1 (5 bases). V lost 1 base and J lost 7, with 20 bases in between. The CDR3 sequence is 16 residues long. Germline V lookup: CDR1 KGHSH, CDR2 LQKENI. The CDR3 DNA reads TGTGCCAGCTCACCACGTAAGCAGGGTTTTTCTTCGGAGCAGTACTTC. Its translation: CASSPRKQGFSSEQYF.

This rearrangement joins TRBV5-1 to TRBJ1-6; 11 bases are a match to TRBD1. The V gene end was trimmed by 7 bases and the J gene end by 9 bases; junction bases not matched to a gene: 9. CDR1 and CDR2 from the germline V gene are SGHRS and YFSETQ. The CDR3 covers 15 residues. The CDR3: CASSPTGTGGSPLHF. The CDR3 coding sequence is TGCGCCAGCTCTCCCACCGGGACAGGGGGTTCACCCCTCCACTTT.

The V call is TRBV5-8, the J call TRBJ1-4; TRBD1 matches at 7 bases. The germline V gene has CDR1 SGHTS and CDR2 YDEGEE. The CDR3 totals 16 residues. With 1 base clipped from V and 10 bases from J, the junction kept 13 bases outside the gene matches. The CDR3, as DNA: TGTGCCAGCAGCTTGAGGATACGGAACAGGGGAGCAAAACTGTTTTTT. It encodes CASSLRIRNRGAKLFF.

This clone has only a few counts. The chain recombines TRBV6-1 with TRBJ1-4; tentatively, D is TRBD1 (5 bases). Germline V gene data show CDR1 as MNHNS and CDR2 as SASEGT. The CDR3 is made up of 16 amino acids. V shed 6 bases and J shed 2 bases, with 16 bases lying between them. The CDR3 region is CASSELGGGTNEKLFF. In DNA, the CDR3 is TGTGCCAGCAGCGAACTTGGGGGGGGGACTAATGAAAAACTGTTTTTT.

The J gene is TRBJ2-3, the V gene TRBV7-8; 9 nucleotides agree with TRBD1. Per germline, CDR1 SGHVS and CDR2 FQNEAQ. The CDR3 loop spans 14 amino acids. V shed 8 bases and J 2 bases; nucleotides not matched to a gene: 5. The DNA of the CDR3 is TGTGCCAGCCGGACAGGGGAACCCACAGATACGCAGTATTTT. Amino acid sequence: CASRTGEPTDTQYF.

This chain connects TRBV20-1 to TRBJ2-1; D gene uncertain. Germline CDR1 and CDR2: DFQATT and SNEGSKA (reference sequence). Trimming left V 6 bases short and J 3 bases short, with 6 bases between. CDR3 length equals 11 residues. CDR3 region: CSAWNYNEQFF. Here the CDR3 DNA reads TGCAGTGCCTGGAACTACAATGAGCAGTTCTTC.

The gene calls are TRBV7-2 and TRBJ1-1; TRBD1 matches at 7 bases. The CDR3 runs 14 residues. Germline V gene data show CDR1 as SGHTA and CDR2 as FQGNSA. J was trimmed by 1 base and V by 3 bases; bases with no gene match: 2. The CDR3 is CASSFDRANTEAFF. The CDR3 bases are TGTGCCAGCAGCTTTGACAGGGCGAACACTGAAGCTTTCTTT.